The 12 T cell receptor beta chains below were found in one sample sequenced in a study of T cell repertoires in aging, cancer and after chemotherapy. Amplification of TCR beta used genomic DNA extracted from peripheral blood. A mixed TRB-A/B primer pool amplified rearranged TRB by multiplex touch-down PCR. In TCRdb, the multiplex PCR reads were re-called with MiXCR into one record per CDR3 protein. The sample has 3,300 or so distinct CDR3 sequences, under 40% seen once. Sequences were obtained from blood. These receptors were obtained from a human donor in good health.

The chain uses TRBV12-3 or TRBV12-4 and TRBJ2-5, with 9 bases identical to TRBD1. V shed 6 bases and J 4 bases; nucleotides not matched to a gene: 6. This CDR3 is 14 amino acids long. CDR3: CASRGTGYRETQYF. The CDR3 DNA is TGTGCCAGCAGGGGGACAGGGTATAGAGAGACCCAGTACTTC.

By its share, this clonotype is medium-sized. V gene TRBV11-3 combines with J gene TRBJ2-3; TRBD1 matches at 9 bases. With 5 bases clipped from V and 0 bases from J, the junction kept 12 bases outside the gene matches. Germline V gene sequence: CDR1 SGHNT, CDR2 YENEEA. The CDR3 totals 18 residues. In DNA, the CDR3 is TGTGCCAGCAGCCACCGATCCGGACAGGGGAAAAGCACAGATACGCAGTATTTT. Residues: CASSHRSGQGKSTDTQYF.

The chain links TRBV30 to TRBJ2-7, with D perhaps assigned TRBD1 or TRBD2 (6 bases each). The CDR3 consists of 12 residues. Germline V CDR1 and CDR2: GTSNPN, SVGIG (reference sequence). V lost 8 bases to trimming and J lost 9 bases, with 20 bases between them. The CDR3 loop reads CALGYEGGGQYF. The CDR3 DNA sequence: TGTGCCCTGGGATACGAGGGGGGTGGGCAGTACTTC.

The gene calls are TRBV29-1 and TRBJ2-3, with D uncertain. The CDR3 runs to 13 residues. Germline V gene sequence: CDR1 SQVTM, CDR2 ANQGSEA. CDR3 bases: TGCAGTCTCACCCTTTCGCGCACAGATACGCAGTATTTT. This codes for CSLTLSRTDTQYF.

V is TRBV7-9 and J is TRBJ2-2; TRBD1 matches at 10 bases. The V segment lost 5 bases and the J segment 3 bases; nucleotides outside the gene matches: 6. Per germline, CDR1 SEHNR and CDR2 FQNEAQ (reference sequence). The CDR3 consists of 16 residues. The CDR3 coding sequence is TGTGCCAGCAGCCTAACCGGGACAGGGGACACCGGGGAGCTGTTTTTT. The encoded protein is CASSLTGTGDTGELFF.

Only a few counts were recorded for this clonotype. The chain carries TRBV6-2 or TRBV6-3 and TRBJ2-1, with unresolved D. V lost 7 bases and J 0 bases, leaving 13 bases between the germline ends. Germline CDR1 reads MNHEY; CDR2 reads SVGEGT. The CDR3 is 15 amino acids. In DNA, the CDR3 is TGTGCCAGCAATATGAGGTTTCGCTCCTACAATGAGCAGTTCTTC. Encoded protein: CASNMRFRSYNEQFF.

This clonotype was recorded a few times. The chain has TRBV5-6 and TRBJ2-7; no reliable D call. With 4 bases removed from V and 2 bases from J, the gap between germline ends came to 4 bases. CDR1 and CDR2 from the germline V gene are SGHDT and YYEEEE. This CDR3 comprises 11 residues. The CDR3 protein is CASSTAYEQYF. CDR3 coding DNA: TGTGCCAGCAGCACCGCCTACGAGCAGTACTTC.

By share of the sample, this clonotype is medium-sized. This chain links TRBV6-1 with TRBJ2-1, with D perhaps being TRBD1 or TRBD2 (5 bases each). Per germline, CDR1 MNHNS and CDR2 SASEGT. V lost 0 bases, J lost 10 bases, and 22 bases lay in between. The CDR3 is 17 residues long. The CDR3 region has the DNA TGTGCCAGCAGTGAAGCGATGTCGGGACGCTCGAAGGAGGAGCAGTTCTTC. Its protein is CASSEAMSGRSKEEQFF.

The chain couples TRBV13 to TRBJ2-3; 13 nucleotides line up with TRBD2. Germline V lookup: CDR1 PRHDT, CDR2 FYEKMQ (reference sequence). There are 18 residues in the CDR3. Losses at the gene ends were 5 bases for V and 0 bases for J; bases not matched to a gene: 8. Here the CDR3 reads CASSPRTSGGPSTDTQYF. DNA for the CDR3: TGTGCCAGCAGCCCAAGGACTAGCGGGGGACCTAGCACAGATACGCAGTATTTT.

This rearrangement joins TRBV27 to TRBJ2-2; 7 nucleotides match TRBD2. In germline, CDR1 is MNHEY, CDR2 SMNVEV (reference sequence). This CDR3 region has 19 residues. V trimming: 2 bases; J trimming: 0 bases; junction bases outside the gene matches: 12. CDR3 sequence: CASSLGLLAEASNTGELFF. The CDR3 DNA follows: TGTGCCAGCAGTTTAGGGCTTCTAGCGGAGGCCTCGAACACCGGGGAGCTGTTTTTT.

On this clonotype itself: The CDR3 end shows no conserved phenylalanine or tryptophan, and so a read error is likely. The rearrangement links TRBV11-3 to TRBJ2-3; TRBD2 agrees at 8 bases. The V gene end was trimmed by 1 base and the J gene end by 0 bases; junction bases not matched to a gene: 0. This CDR3 is 15 amino acids long. Germline lookup yields CDR1 SGHNT and CDR2 YENEEA. The CDR3 protein is CASSLASGSTDTQYY. CDR3 sequence (DNA): TGTGCCAGCAGCTTAGCTAGCGGGAGCACAGATACGCAGTATTAT.

The gene calls are TRBV18 and TRBJ2-2, with no clear D. CDR3 length: 14 residues. Germline assignment: CDR1 KGHSH and CDR2 LQKENI. V was clipped by 4 bases and J by 5 bases, with 11 bases between them. The DNA of the CDR3 is TGTGCCAGCTCACAGCTTCTAGATACCGGGGAGCTGTTTTTT. Translated: CASSQLLDTGELFF.